One T cell receptor beta chain is described in this entry. The antigen remains undetermined. The record originates from a study of response to subunit inactivated influenza vaccine. Broader study findings: The authors suggested that every seasonal influenza vaccination recruits few new T cells.

TCRdb processed the RT-PCR reads anew with MiXCR; each CDR3 protein has one entry. The data contain fewer than 600,000 distinct CDR3 sequences, approximately 7.2% of them singletons. This sequence was found in a man aged 45 to 75 who received an inactivated influenza vaccine. Sample: PBMCs from blood, taken roughly 24 months after vaccination.

The CDR3 DNA is TGTGCCAGCAGCCAAGATATGGTACGGGGGATTTCACCCCTCCACTTT. Residues: CASSQDMVRGISPLHF. The chain uses TRBV4-2 and TRBJ1-6; D may be TRBD1 (5 bases). The CDR3 extends over 16 amino acids. Germline CDR1 is LGHNA and CDR2 is YNFKEQ. V was cut by 0 bases and J by 9 bases, with 15 bases left in between.